This T cell receptor (beta chain) stems from a study of regulatory T cells in long-lasting Graves disease. Study details: By definition, persistent Graves' disease involved antithyroid drugs for over 5 years alongside positive TSH receptor antibodies. Whole-study findings and limits: Repertoires from persistent disease leaned toward TRBV28, TRBJ1-2 and TRBJ2-5.

To note about this clonotype: Its antigen is not known.

Construction of the TCR beta libraries employed iRepertoire HTBI primers in conjunction with Arm-PCR of CDR3 regions. TCRdb analysed the multiplex PCR reads with MiXCR anew, one entry per CDR3 protein. The sample consists of hundreds of thousands of distinct CDR3 sequences, around a fifth of them appearing once. Time point noted: persistent/refractory GD, antithyroid drugs over 5 years with positive TRAb. The authors made the TCR library using RNA they extracted from PBMCs. The patients included were those that came from an endocrinology department in Xi'an, China. Germline CDR1 and CDR2: MGHDK and SYGVNS. The CDR3 is 16 amino acids. Between the trimmed V and J ends, which lost 1 base and 0 bases, there was a span of 12 bases.

The source of this sequence is a female donor with Graves disease. The specimen comprised peripheral blood mononuclear cells (PBMCs), sampled when the disease was refractory, from a patient treated with antithyroid drugs. The chain employs TRBV25-1 and TRBJ1-1; D possibly corresponds to TRBD1 (5 bases). The CDR3 spells CASSESRGGLNTEAFF. The CDR3 nucleotides are TGTGCCAGCAGTGAATCGAGGGGCGGGCTGAACACTGAAGCTTTCTTT. The variable domain in full, completed from reference TRBV25-1 and TRBJ1-1, reads EADIYQTPRYLVIGTGKKITLECSQTMGHDKMYWYQQDPGMELHLIHYSYGVNSTEKGDLSSESTVSRIRTEHFPLTLESARPSHTSQYLCASSESRGGLNTEAFFGQGTRLTVV.